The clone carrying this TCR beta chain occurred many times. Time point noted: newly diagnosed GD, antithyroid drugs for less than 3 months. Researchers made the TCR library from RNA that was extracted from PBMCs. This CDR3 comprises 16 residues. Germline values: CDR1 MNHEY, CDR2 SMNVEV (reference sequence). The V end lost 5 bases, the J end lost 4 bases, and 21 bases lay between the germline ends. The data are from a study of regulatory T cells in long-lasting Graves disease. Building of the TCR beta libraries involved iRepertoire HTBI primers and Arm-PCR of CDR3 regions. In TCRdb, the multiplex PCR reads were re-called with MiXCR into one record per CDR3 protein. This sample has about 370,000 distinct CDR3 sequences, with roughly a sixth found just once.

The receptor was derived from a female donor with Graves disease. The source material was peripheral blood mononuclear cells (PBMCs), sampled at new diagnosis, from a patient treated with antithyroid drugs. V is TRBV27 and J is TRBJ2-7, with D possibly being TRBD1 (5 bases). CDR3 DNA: TGTGCCAGCAGTCCCTCGAGGCAGGGTGGAAGTTACGAGCAGTACTTC. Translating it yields CASSPSRQGGSYEQYF.